The sequence of this TCR beta chain was determined in a study of OX40 agonist ivuxolimab in advanced cancers. About the study: Patients were infused with ivuxolimab every 2 weeks at 0.01 to 10 mg/kg.

TCRdb keeps only in-frame clones here, not all; method: immunoSEQ multiplex PCR. The profile shows 65,000 to 80,000 clones, around 86% of them singletons. Deletions cut 5 bases from V and 2 bases from J, with 12 bases between. The germline gives CDR1 SEHNR, CDR2 FQNEAQ (reference sequence). The CDR3 runs to 14 residues. The TCR sequence derives from an adult with an advanced solid tumor such as melanoma, head and neck, liver or kidney cancer. The chain uses TRBV7-9 and TRBJ2-5, with a possible D match to TRBD1 (6 bases). The specimen was CD4+ or CD8+ T cells sorted from blood, collected in a trial of the OX40 agonist ivuxolimab. CDR3 in DNA: TGTGCCAGCAGCCCCATAACAGGGCAAGAGACCCAGTACTTC. It specifies CASSPITGQETQYF.